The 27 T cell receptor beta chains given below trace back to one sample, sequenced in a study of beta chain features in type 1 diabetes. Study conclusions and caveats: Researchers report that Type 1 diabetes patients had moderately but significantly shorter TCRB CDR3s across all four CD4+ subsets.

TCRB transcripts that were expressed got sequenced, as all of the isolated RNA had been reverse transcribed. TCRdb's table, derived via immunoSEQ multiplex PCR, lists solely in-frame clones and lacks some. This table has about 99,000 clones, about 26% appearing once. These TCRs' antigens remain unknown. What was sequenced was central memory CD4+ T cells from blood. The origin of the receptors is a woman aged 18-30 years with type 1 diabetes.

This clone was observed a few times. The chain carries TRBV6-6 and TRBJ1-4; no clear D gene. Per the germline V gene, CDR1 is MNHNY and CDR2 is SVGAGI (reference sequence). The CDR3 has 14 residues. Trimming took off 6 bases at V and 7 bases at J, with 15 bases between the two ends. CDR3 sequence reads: CASSSRGGVEKLFF. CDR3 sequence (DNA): TGTGCCAGCAGCTCGCGAGGAGGCGTTGAAAAACTGTTTTTT.

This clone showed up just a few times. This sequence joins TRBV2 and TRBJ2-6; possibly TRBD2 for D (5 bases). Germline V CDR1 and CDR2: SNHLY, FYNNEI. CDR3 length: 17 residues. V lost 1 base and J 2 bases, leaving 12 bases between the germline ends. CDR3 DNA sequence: TGTGCCAGCAGTGAAGTTGGGTGGGAGACTGGGGCCAACGTCCTGACTTTC. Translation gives CASSEVGWETGANVLTF. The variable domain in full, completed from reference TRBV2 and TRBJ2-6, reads EPEVTQTPSHQVTQMGQEVILRCVPISNHLYFYWYRQILGQKVEFLVSFYNNEISEKSEIFDDQFSVERPDGSNFTLKIRSTKLEDSAMYFCASSEVGWETGANVLTFGAGSRLTVL.

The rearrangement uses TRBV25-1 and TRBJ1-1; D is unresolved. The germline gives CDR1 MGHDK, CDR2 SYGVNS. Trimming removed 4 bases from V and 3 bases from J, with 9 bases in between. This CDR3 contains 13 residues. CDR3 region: CASSAGRDTEAFF. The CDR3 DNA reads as TGTGCCAGCAGTGCCGGTCGGGACACTGAAGCTTTCTTT.

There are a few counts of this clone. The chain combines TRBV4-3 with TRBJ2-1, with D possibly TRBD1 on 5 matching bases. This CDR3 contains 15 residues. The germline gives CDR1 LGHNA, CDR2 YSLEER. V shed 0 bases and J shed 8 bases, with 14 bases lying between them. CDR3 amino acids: CASSQDLTGRHEQFF. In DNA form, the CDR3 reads TGCGCCAGCAGCCAAGATCTCACAGGTCGGCATGAGCAGTTCTTC.

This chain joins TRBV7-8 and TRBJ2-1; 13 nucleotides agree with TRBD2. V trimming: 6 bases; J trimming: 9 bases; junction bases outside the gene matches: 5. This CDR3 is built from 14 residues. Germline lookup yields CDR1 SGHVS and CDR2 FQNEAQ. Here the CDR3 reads CASRFGTSGIEQFF. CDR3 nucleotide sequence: TGTGCCAGCAGATTTGGGACTAGCGGGATTGAGCAGTTCTTC.

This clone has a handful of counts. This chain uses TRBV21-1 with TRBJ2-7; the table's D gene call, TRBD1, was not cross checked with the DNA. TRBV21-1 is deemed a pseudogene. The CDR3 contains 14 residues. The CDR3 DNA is TGTGCCAGCAGCCGGCGGAGGGGGCCCTACGAGCAGTACTTC. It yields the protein CASSRRRGPYEQYF.

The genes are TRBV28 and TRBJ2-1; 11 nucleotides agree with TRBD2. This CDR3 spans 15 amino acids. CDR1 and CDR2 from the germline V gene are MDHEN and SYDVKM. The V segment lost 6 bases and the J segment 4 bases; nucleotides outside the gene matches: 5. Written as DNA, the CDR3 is TGTGCCAGCAGAACCGGGACTAGCGGTTACAATGAGCAGTTCTTC. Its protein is CASRTGTSGYNEQFF.

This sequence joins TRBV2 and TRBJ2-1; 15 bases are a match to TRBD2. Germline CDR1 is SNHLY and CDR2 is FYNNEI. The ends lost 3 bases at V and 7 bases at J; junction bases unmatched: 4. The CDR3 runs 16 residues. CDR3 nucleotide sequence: TGTGCCAGCAGTGATCCCGGGACTAGCGGGAGGAATGAGCAGTTCTTC. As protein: CASSDPGTSGRNEQFF.

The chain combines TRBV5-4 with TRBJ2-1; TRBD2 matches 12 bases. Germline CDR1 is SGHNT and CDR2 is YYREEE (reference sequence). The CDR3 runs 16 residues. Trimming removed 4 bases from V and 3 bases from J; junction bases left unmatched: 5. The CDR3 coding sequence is TGTGCCAGCAGCCCTCGACTAGCGGGAGTCTACAATGAGCAGTTCTTC. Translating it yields CASSPRLAGVYNEQFF.

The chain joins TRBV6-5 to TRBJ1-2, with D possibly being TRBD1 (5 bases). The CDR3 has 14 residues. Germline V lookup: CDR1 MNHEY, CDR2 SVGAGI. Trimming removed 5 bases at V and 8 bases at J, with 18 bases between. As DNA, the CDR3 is TGTGCCAGCAGTGCAGGGACTTACTATGGAGGCTACACCTTC. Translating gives CASSAGTYYGGYTF.

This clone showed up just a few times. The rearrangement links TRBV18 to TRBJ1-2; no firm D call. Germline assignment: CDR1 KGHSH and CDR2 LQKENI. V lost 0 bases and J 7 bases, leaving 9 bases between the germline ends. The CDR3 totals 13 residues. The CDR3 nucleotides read TGTGCCAGCTCACCACCGACGGGTTTTGGCTACACCTTC. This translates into CASSPPTGFGYTF. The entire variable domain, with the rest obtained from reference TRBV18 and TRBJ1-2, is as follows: NAGVMQNPRHLVRRRGQEARLRCSPMKGHSHVYWYRQLPEEGLKFMVYLQKENIIDESGMPKERFSAEFPKEGPSILRIQQVVRGDSAAYFCASSPPTGFGYTFGSGTRLTVV.

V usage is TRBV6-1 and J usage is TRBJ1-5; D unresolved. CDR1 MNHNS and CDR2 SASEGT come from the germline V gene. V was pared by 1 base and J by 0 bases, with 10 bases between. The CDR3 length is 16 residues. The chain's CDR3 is CASSEGAGYSNQPQHF. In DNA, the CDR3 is TGTGCCAGCAGTGAAGGGGCCGGCTATAGCAATCAGCCCCAGCATTTT.

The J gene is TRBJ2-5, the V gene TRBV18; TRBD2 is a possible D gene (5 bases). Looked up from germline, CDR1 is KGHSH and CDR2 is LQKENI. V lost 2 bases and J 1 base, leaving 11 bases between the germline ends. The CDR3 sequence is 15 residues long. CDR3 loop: CASSPGGSPQETQYF. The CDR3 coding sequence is TGTGCCAGCTCACCAGGAGGAAGCCCCCAAGAGACCCAGTACTTC. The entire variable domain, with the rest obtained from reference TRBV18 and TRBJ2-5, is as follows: NAGVMQNPRHLVRRRGQEARLRCSPMKGHSHVYWYRQLPEEGLKFMVYLQKENIIDESGMPKERFSAEFPKEGPSILRIQQVVRGDSAAYFCASSPGGSPQETQYFGPGTRLLVL.

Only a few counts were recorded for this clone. CDR3 nucleotide sequence: TGCGCCAGCAGCCGAGGCCCCGACTCCACCATGAACACTGAAGCTTTCTTT. Protein product: CASSRGPDSTMNTEAFF. The chain recombines TRBV5-1 with TRBJ1-1, with D uncertain. V dropped 4 bases and J dropped 0 bases, with 19 bases sitting between them. The CDR3 covers 17 residues. CDR1 SGHRS and CDR2 YFSETQ come from the germline V gene.

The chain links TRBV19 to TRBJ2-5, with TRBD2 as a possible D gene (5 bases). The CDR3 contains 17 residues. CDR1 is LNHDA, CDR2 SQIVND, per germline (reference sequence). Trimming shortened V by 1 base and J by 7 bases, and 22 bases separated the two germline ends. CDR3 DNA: TGTGCCAGTAGTATAGGAGCTAGCTCAACCCCCCCGGGGACCCAGTACTTC. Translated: CASSIGASSTPPGTQYF.

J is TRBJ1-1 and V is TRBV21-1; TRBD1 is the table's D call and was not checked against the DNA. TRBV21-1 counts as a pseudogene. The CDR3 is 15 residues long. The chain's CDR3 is CASSKEGGQGIEAFF. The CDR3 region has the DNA TGTGCCAGCAGCAAAGAAGGGGGACAGGGGATAGAAGCTTTCTTT.

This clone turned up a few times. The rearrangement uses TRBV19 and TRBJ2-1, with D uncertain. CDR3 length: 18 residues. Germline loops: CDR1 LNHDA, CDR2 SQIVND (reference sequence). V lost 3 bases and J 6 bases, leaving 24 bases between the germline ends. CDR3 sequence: CASSIGLGGLTKFNEQFF. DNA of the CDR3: TGTGCCAGTAGTATTGGTCTCGGCGGTCTTACGAAATTCAATGAGCAGTTCTTC.

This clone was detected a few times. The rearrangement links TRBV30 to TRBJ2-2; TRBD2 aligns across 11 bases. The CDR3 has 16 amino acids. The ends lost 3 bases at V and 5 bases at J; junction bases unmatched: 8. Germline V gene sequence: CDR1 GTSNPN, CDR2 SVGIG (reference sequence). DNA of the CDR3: TGTGCCTGGAGCCCCACTAGCGGGAGTGGTACCGGGGAGCTGTTTTTT. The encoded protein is CAWSPTSGSGTGELFF.

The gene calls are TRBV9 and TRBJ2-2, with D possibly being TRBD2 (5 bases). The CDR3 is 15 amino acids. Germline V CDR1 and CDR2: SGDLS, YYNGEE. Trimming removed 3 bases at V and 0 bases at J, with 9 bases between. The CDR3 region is CASSARLSNTGELFF. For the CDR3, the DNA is TGTGCCAGCAGCGCCAGACTATCGAACACCGGGGAGCTGTTTTTT.

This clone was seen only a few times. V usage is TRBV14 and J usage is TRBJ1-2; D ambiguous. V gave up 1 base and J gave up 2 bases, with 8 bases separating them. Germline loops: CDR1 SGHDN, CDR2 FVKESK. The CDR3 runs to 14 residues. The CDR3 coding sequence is TGTGCCAGCAGCCAAGTGTCACAGAACTATGGCTACACCTTC. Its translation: CASSQVSQNYGYTF.

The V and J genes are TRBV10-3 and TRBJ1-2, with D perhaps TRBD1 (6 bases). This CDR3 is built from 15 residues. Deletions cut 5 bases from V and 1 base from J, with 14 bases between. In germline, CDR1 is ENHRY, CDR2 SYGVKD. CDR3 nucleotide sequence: TGTGCCATCAGTAACCGGGACAACCTTAACTATGGCTACACCTTC. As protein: CAISNRDNLNYGYTF.

The CDR3 spells CACSQSSQETQYF. The CDR3 DNA sequence: TGTGCCTGCTCTCAGTCCTCCCAAGAGACCCAGTACTTC. The rearrangement uses TRBV30 and TRBJ2-5; D is unclear. The CDR3 is made up of 13 amino acids. Trimming shortened V by 6 bases and J by 1 base, and 12 bases separated the two germline ends. The germline V gene has CDR1 GTSNPN and CDR2 SVGIG (reference sequence).

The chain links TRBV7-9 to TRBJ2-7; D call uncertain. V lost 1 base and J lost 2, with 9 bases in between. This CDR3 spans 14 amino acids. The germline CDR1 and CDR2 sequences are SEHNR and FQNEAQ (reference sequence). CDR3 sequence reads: CASSLDGHAYEQYF. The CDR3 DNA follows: TGTGCCAGCAGCTTAGATGGCCACGCCTACGAGCAGTACTTC.

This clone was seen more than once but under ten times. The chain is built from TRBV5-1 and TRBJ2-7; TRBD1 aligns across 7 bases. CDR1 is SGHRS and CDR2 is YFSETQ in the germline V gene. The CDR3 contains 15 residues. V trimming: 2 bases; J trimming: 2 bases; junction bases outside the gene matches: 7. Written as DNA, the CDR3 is TGCGCCAGCAGCTTCCGACAGGGAACTCCCTACGAGCAGTACTTC. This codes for CASSFRQGTPYEQYF. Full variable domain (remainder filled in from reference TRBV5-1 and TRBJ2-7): KAGVTQTPRYLIKTRGQQVTLSCSPISGHRSVSWYQQTPGQGLQFLFEYFSETQRNKGNFPGRFSGRQFSNSRSEMNVSTLELGDSALYLCASSFRQGTPYEQYFGPGTRLTVT.

CDR3 residues: CASSLRDRSSYNEQFF. In DNA, the CDR3 is TGTGCCAGCAGCTTACGAGACAGGAGCTCCTACAATGAGCAGTTCTTC. The chain links TRBV7-8 to TRBJ2-1; maybe TRBD1 (6 bases). The germline CDR1 and CDR2 sequences are SGHVS and FQNEAQ. V was shortened by 2 bases and J by 0 bases, with 11 bases between the two germline ends. CDR3 length: 16 residues.

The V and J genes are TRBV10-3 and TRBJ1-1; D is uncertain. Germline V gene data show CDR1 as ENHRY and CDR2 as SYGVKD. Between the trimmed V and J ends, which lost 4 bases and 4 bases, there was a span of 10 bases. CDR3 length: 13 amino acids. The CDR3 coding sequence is TGTGCCATCAGTGTAGGCCAGGCCACTGAAGCTTTCTTT. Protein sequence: CAISVGQATEAFF.

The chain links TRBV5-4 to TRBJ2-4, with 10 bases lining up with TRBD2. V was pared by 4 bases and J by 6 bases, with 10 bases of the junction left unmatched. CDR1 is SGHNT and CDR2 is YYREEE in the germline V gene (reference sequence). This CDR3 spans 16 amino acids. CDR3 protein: CASSPSAGGFGNIQYF. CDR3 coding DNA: TGTGCCAGCAGCCCCTCAGCGGGAGGGTTTGGAAACATTCAGTACTTC.